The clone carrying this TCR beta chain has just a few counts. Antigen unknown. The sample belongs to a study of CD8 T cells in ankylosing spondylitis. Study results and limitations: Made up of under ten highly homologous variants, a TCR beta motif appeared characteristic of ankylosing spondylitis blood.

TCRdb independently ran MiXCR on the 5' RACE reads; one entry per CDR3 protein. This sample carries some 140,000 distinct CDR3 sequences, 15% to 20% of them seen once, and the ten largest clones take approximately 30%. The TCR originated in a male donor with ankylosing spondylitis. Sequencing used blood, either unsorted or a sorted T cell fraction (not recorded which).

The DNA of the CDR3 is TGTGCCAGCAGTAAAGCCAGGGGTGGCTCCTACAATGAGCAGTTCTTC. This gives the protein CASSKARGGSYNEQFF. The chain links TRBV25-1 to TRBJ2-1; D possibly corresponds to TRBD1 (6 bases). Germline V gene lookup returns CDR1 MGHDK and CDR2 SYGVNS. The V end lost 5 bases, the J end lost 0 bases, and 14 bases lay between the germline ends. CDR3 length: 16 residues.